One sample yielded the 18 T cell receptor beta chains listed below, sequenced in a study of vaccination effects on CD4 cells after COVID-19. No antigens are known for them. Method: immunoSEQ multiplex PCR; TCRdb's copy keeps in-frame clones and lacks some. This table has 26,000 or so clones, around four fifths appearing once. Expansion of antigen-specific CD4+ T cells with viral peptide pools was carried out by the ViraFEST assay before sequencing. The culture ran for approximately 9 days before CD4+ T cells were isolated. Two doses of BNT162b2 or mRNA-1273 vaccine were administered to participants. Material: CD4+ T cells from PBMCs cultured with HCoV-NL63 spike peptides, obtained after COVID-19 vaccination. These receptor sequences come from a human donor who received a COVID-19 vaccine. Some clones in this sample may be carry-over from other donors' samples.

V and J are TRBV21-1 and TRBJ1-3. TRBV21-1 is annotated as a pseudogene. The length of the CDR3 is 14 residues. CDR3 sequence: CASSKPGPGNTIYF. The CDR3 region has the DNA TGTGCCAGCAGCAAACCGGGGCCCGGAAACACCATATATTTT.

This sequence joins TRBV5-1 and TRBJ1-1, with D perhaps TRBD1 (5 bases). Trimming took 2 bases from V and 6 from J, leaving 17 bases between them. Looked up from germline, CDR1 is SGHRS and CDR2 is YFSETQ. The CDR3 is 15 amino acids. The CDR3 loop reads CASSFSAGGVPEAFF. CDR3 nucleotides: TGCGCCAGCAGCTTTAGTGCCGGGGGGGTCCCTGAAGCTTTCTTT.

The chain employs TRBV30 and TRBJ1-2; the match to TRBD1 covers 8 bases. The V gene end was trimmed by 4 bases and the J gene end by 2 bases; junction bases not matched to a gene: 6. Germline values: CDR1 GTSNPN, CDR2 SVGIG (reference sequence). The CDR3 sequence is 14 residues long. The CDR3 sequence is CAWNRGQANYGYTF. The CDR3 DNA reads as TGTGCCTGGAACAGGGGACAGGCCAACTATGGCTACACCTTC.

The chain joins TRBV7-6 to TRBJ1-3; a possible D gene is TRBD1 (6 bases). Germline values: CDR1 SGHVS, CDR2 FNYEAQ. CDR3 length equals 16 residues. The V end was cut by 0 bases, the J end by 3 bases, with 12 bases between. CDR3 nucleotide sequence: TGTGCCAGCAGCTTAGCGGGAGGGGGAAGTGGAAACACCATATATTTT. Encoded protein: CASSLAGGGSGNTIYF. Combining the CDR3 with reference TRBV7-6 and TRBJ1-3 gives the whole variable domain GAGVSQSPRYKVTKRGQDVALRCDPISGHVSLYWYRQALGQGPEFLTYFNYEAQQDKSGLPNDRFSAERPEGSISTLTIQRTEQRDSAMYRCASSLAGGGSGNTIYFGEGSWLTVV.

V is TRBV2 and J is TRBJ2-3; perhaps TRBD2 as D (6 bases). Germline loops: CDR1 SNHLY, CDR2 FYNNEI. The CDR3 is 18 amino acids. The germline V and J ends were trimmed by 2 bases and 0 bases, with 18 bases remaining between them. CDR3: CASSELRGRVTSTDTQYF. The CDR3 bases are TGTGCCAGCAGTGAATTGCGGGGCAGGGTGACTAGCACAGATACGCAGTATTTT.

The rearrangement uses TRBV5-4 and TRBJ2-7; possibly TRBD1 for D (5 bases). This CDR3 contains 15 residues. The germline V and J ends were trimmed by 4 bases and 1 base, with 15 bases remaining between them. CDR1 and CDR2 from the germline V gene are SGHNT and YYREEE (reference sequence). The CDR3 nucleotides are TGTGCCAGCAGCCCCTCCTTAGACAGTTCCTACGAGCAGTACGTC. Translation gives CASSPSLDSSYEQYV.

The chain combines TRBV18 with TRBJ2-2; 11 bases match TRBD1. J lost 5 bases, V lost 3 bases, and 5 bases had no gene match. This CDR3 has 16 residues. Germline-derived CDR1 and CDR2 are KGHSH and LQKENI. In DNA form, the CDR3 reads TGTGCCAGCTCACCGGTGGACAGGGGGCGAACCGGGGAGCTGTTTTTT. Its protein is CASSPVDRGRTGELFF.

This clone was counted once. This CDR3 reads CASSPLSGSSSYEQYV. The CDR3 DNA follows: TGTGCCAGCAGCCCACTAAGCGGGTCCTCCTCCTACGAGCAGTACGTC. The chain is built from TRBV5-6 and TRBJ2-7; the D gene is possibly TRBD2 (6 bases). Germline V gene sequence: CDR1 SGHDT, CDR2 YYEEEE. Trimming left V 4 bases short and J 0 bases short, with 17 bases between. This CDR3 has 16 amino acids.

V and J are TRBV7-8 and TRBJ2-3; unclear D gene. The CDR3 covers 16 residues. Trimming took off 2 bases at V and 6 bases at J, with 18 bases between the two ends. Germline V gives CDR1 SGHVS, CDR2 FQNEAQ. CDR3 protein: CASSLTGFPEYDTQYF. Written as DNA, the CDR3 is TGTGCCAGCAGCTTAACTGGGTTCCCGGAATACGATACGCAGTATTTT.

The gene calls are TRBV11-1 and TRBJ1-3, with D perhaps TRBD1 (6 bases). CDR3 length: 16 residues. V lost 5 bases and J 3 bases, leaving 17 bases between the germline ends. The germline V gene has CDR1 SGHAT and CDR2 FQDESV (reference sequence). The CDR3: CASSLVTGARGNTIYF. The CDR3 DNA reads TGTGCCAGCAGCCTCGTGACAGGAGCACGTGGAAACACCATATATTTT.

This rearrangement joins TRBV7-2 to TRBJ2-6; either TRBD1 or TRBD2 may fit D (5 bases each). The V and J ends lost 2 bases and 0 bases respectively, with 8 bases between them. This CDR3 has 16 residues. The germline V gene has CDR1 SGHTA and CDR2 FQGNSA. CDR3 bases: TGTGCCAGCAGCTTAAGAGGGGTCTCTGGGGCCAACGTCCTGACTTTC. This translates into CASSLRGVSGANVLTF. Combining the CDR3 with reference TRBV7-2 and TRBJ2-6 gives the whole variable domain GAGVSQSPSNKVTEKGKDVELRCDPISGHTALYWYRQSLGQGLEFLIYFQGNSAPDKSGLPSDRFSAERTGGSVSTLTIQRTQQEDSAVYLCASSLRGVSGANVLTFGAGSRLTVL.

This chain connects TRBV6-5 to TRBJ1-2, with D unresolved. The germline V gene has CDR1 MNHEY and CDR2 SVGAGI. There are 12 residues in the CDR3. Trimming took 6 bases from V and 0 from J, leaving 5 bases between them. The CDR3 DNA follows: TGTGCCAGCAGACCGGCTAACTATGGCTACACCTTC. Its translation: CASRPANYGYTF.

V gene TRBV2 combines with J gene TRBJ2-1, with unresolved D. The CDR3 is 14 residues long. Trimming pared 7 bases from V and 0 bases from J, leaving 10 bases between. Germline V gene sequence: CDR1 SNHLY, CDR2 FYNNEI. The CDR3 reads CASNRAYSYNEQFF. DNA of the CDR3: TGTGCCAGCAATCGGGCCTACTCCTACAATGAGCAGTTCTTC.

This clone was counted a few times. The gene calls are TRBV18 and TRBJ2-5; D may be TRBD2 (6 bases). The V gene lost 3 bases and the J gene lost 2 bases, with 22 bases spanning the gap. Per the germline V gene, CDR1 is KGHSH and CDR2 is LQKENI. The CDR3 extends over 18 amino acids. In DNA, the CDR3 is TGTGCCAGCTCACCGCACGGGCCGGGAGTAACTATACAAGAGACCCAGTACTTC. The encoded protein is CASSPHGPGVTIQETQYF.

This chain uses TRBV6-2 or TRBV6-3 with TRBJ2-7; 8 positions match TRBD2. The CDR3 loop spans 15 amino acids. V trimming: 5 bases; J trimming: 2 bases; junction bases outside the gene matches: 8. Germline assignment: CDR1 MNHEY and CDR2 SVGEGT. CDR3 loop: CASSKPLAGAYEQYV. Written as DNA, the CDR3 is TGTGCCAGCAGTAAACCCCTAGCGGGTGCCTACGAGCAGTACGTC.

The rearrangement uses TRBV10-2 and TRBJ2-3; 11 bases are a match to TRBD1. Trimming cost V 6 bases and J 5 bases; bases outside gene matches: 1. CDR3 length equals 13 residues. CDR1 WSHSY and CDR2 SAAADI come from the germline V gene. This CDR3 reads CASSGTGGDTQYF. The CDR3 nucleotides read TGCGCCAGCAGCGGGACAGGGGGAGATACGCAGTATTTT.

The V call is TRBV3-1 (or the pseudogene TRBV3-2), the J call TRBJ2-2; TRBD2 is a possible D gene (5 bases). V dropped 4 bases and J dropped 4 bases, with 16 bases sitting between them. The CDR3 totals 16 residues. Germline V gene lookup returns CDR1 LGHDT and CDR2 YNNKEL (reference sequence). CDR3 loop: CASSPLEGWVTGELFF. The CDR3 DNA is TGTGCCAGCAGCCCCCTCGAGGGTTGGGTCACCGGGGAGCTGTTTTTT.

The chain carries TRBV6-2 or TRBV6-3 and TRBJ1-5, with a possible D match to TRBD1 (6 bases). The CDR3 has 17 residues. V was cut by 0 bases and J by 0 bases, with 12 bases left in between. CDR1 is MNHEY and CDR2 is SVGEGT in the germline V gene. CDR3 nucleotides: TGTGCCAGCAGTTACTCTAGGGGGAAACATAGCAATCAGCCCCAGCATTTT. Its translation is CASSYSRGKHSNQPQHF.